These 13 T cell receptor beta chains were sequenced from one sample in a study of T-cell reconstitution after alpha-beta-depleted transplantation in children. Library preparation (for TCRbeta) was performed with unique molecular identifiers. TCRdb analysed the PCR reads with MiXCR anew, one entry per CDR3 protein. This table has hundreds of thousands of distinct CDR3 sequences, about an eighth appearing once. Specimen: PBMCs, collected before TCRalphabeta/CD19-depleted stem cell transplant. Every receptor here comes from a girl aged 2 to 9 with congenital amegakaryocytic thrombocytopenia, due to receive a stem cell transplant.

This clonotype was detected ten times or more. The chain carries TRBV27 and TRBJ2-1; a possible D gene is TRBD2 (5 bases). V shed 1 base and J shed 3 bases, with 16 bases lying between them. Per germline, CDR1 MNHEY and CDR2 SMNVEV (reference sequence). The length of the CDR3 is 17 residues. The CDR3 DNA reads TGTGCCAGCAGTTTATGGGCCGGCGAGGGAGACTACAATGAGCAGTTCTTC. Amino acid sequence: CASSLWAGEGDYNEQFF.

At least ten counts were recorded for this clonotype. In nucleotides, the CDR3 is TGTGCCAGCAGTTTAGCGAGGTCCACTGAAGGGGGCTACGAGCAGTACTTC. Translated, it gives CASSLARSTEGGYEQYF. This chain uses TRBV12-3 or TRBV12-4 with TRBJ2-7, with D possibly matching TRBD1 (6 bases). The CDR3 contains 17 residues. Trimming removed 0 bases from V and 3 bases from J, with 18 bases in between.

The V gene is TRBV7-3, the J gene TRBJ2-2, with 7 bases fitting TRBD1. The CDR3 runs to 16 residues. Germline CDR1 reads SGHTA; CDR2 reads FQGTGA. Trimming at V came to 5 bases and at J to 5 bases, leaving 11 bases not matched to a gene. CDR3 DNA sequence: TGTGCCAGCAGCCCCGACCCCGTACAGGGGACCGGGGAGCTGTTTTTT. As protein: CASSPDPVQGTGELFF.

This clonotype was picked up a small number of times. V gene TRBV15 combines with J gene TRBJ2-7, with D perhaps assigned TRBD1 or TRBD2 (5 bases each). This CDR3 has 14 amino acids. Per the germline V gene, CDR1 is LNHNV and CDR2 is YYDKDF (reference sequence). V lost 5 bases, J lost 0 bases, and 11 bases lay in between. The CDR3 is CATSSGPNSYEQYF. As DNA, the CDR3 is TGTGCCACCAGCTCGGGACCTAACTCCTACGAGCAGTACTTC. The full variable domain, rest sourced from reference TRBV15 and TRBJ2-7, is DAMVIQNPRYQVTQFGKPVTLSCSQTLNHNVMYWYQQKSSQAPKLLFHYYDKDFNNEADTPDNFQSRRPNTSFCFLDIRSPGLGDTAMYLCATSSGPNSYEQYFGPGTRLTVT.

The chain employs TRBV10-3 and TRBJ2-7; TRBD1 agrees at 10 bases. This CDR3 is built from 13 residues. The V gene's germline CDR1 is ENHRY and CDR2 SYGVKD. The J segment lost 4 bases and the V segment lost 8 bases, leaving 5 bases of the junction unmatched. The CDR3 is CAIQGTGEYEQYF. The CDR3 coding sequence is TGTGCCATCCAGGGGACAGGGGAGTACGAGCAGTACTTC.

This clonotype was picked up a small number of times. V gene TRBV7-2 combines with J gene TRBJ2-3, with 8 nucleotides matching TRBD2. Germline V lookup: CDR1 SGHTA, CDR2 FQGNSA. This CDR3 contains 15 residues. Unmatched junction bases numbered 8, after V lost 4 bases and J lost 5 bases. The CDR3 reads CASSSPPAGVDTQYF. The CDR3, as DNA: TGTGCCAGCAGCTCCCCGCCAGCGGGAGTAGATACGCAGTATTTT.

This clonotype has more than one count but fewer than ten. V gene TRBV7-9 combines with J gene TRBJ1-1; TRBD1 agrees at 8 bases. Germline V gene sequence: CDR1 SEHNR, CDR2 FQNEAQ (reference sequence). V trimming: 1 base; J trimming: 3 bases; junction bases outside the gene matches: 7. The CDR3 has 16 residues. The CDR3 region is CASSLGRGLRDTEAFF. The CDR3 nucleotides read TGTGCCAGCAGCTTAGGCAGGGGGCTAAGGGACACTGAAGCTTTCTTT.

The V gene is TRBV7-8, the J gene TRBJ2-3; possibly TRBD2 for D (5 bases). The CDR3 is 12 residues long. The V gene lost 3 bases and the J gene lost 8 bases, with 9 bases spanning the gap. The germline CDR1 and CDR2 sequences are SGHVS and FQNEAQ. CDR3 nucleotides: TGTGCCAGCAGCTTCGAGGCGGGTACGCAGTATTTT. This encodes CASSFEAGTQYF.

This clonotype was seen many times. V and J are TRBV29-1 and TRBJ1-1; TRBD1 matches at 8 bases. The junction had 11 bases not matched to a gene; V was cut back by 4 bases and J by 7 bases. Germline V lookup: CDR1 SQVTM, CDR2 ANQGSEA. This CDR3 is built from 14 residues. CDR3 region: CSVALGDRLFEAFF. The CDR3, as DNA: TGCAGCGTTGCCCTTGGGGACAGGCTATTTGAAGCTTTCTTT.

The table lists this clonotype with many counts. The chain couples TRBV10-1 to TRBJ2-3; the D call may be TRBD1 or TRBD2 (5 bases each). The CDR3 spans 14 residues. CDR1 and CDR2 from the germline V gene are WNHNN and SYGVQD (reference sequence). Trimming left V 3 bases short and J 5 bases short, with 12 bases between. The CDR3 here is CASSDWGSEDTQYF. The CDR3 DNA sequence: TGCGCCAGCAGTGATTGGGGGAGTGAAGATACGCAGTATTTT.

The chain has TRBV5-5 and TRBJ2-1; tentative D call: TRBD2 (6 bases). Germline CDR1 and CDR2: SGHKS and YYEKEE (reference sequence). The CDR3 loop spans 13 amino acids. V was shortened by 4 bases and J by 15 bases, with 20 bases between the two germline ends. CDR3 residues: CASSPQLRELLFF. Written as DNA, the CDR3 is TGTGCCAGCAGCCCCCAACTACGGGAGTTGCTGTTCTTC.

This clonotype came up many times. The V and J genes are TRBV12-3 or TRBV12-4 and TRBJ2-1; possibly TRBD2 for D (6 bases). The CDR3 is 12 amino acids. Trimming removed 6 bases from V and 7 bases from J, with 10 bases in between. As DNA, the CDR3 is TGTGCCAGCAGCTGGAGCGGGAATGAGCAGTTCTTC. It yields the protein CASSWSGNEQFF.

The V call is TRBV27, the J call TRBJ2-4; D is perhaps TRBD2 (5 bases). Germline loops: CDR1 MNHEY, CDR2 SMNVEV (reference sequence). V was clipped by 0 bases and J by 0 bases, with 9 bases between them. The CDR3 extends over 16 amino acids. The CDR3 here is CASSLSSGLAKNIQYF. The CDR3 DNA follows: TGTGCCAGCAGTTTATCGAGCGGCTTAGCCAAAAACATTCAGTACTTC.